The present TCR beta chain was sequenced within a study of T cell clones after liver transplantation (dated by TCRdb to about 2019). Study-level background: The samples were obtained from ITN030ST, a randomized trial that attempted immunosuppression withdrawal within 2 years after liver transplantation. Of the eight recipients, a few were HCV-positive, while the remaining recipients had been transplanted for non-autoimmune, non-viral indications. As an antigen-independent comparator for donor-reactive sequences, third party-reactive TCRbeta sequences were also identified from pre-transplant MLRs. Blood samples were collected pre-transplant, then pre-randomization ahead of withdrawal, and finally post-randomization once withdrawal had either been completed or failed. No induction therapy was given to the subjects, and standard immunosuppression was administered until randomization at 12-24 months post-transplant. After a pre-transplant mixed lymphocyte reaction, TCRbeta sequencing was used to pinpoint donor-reactive T cell clones, which were subsequently tracked in post-transplant blood. A cohort of 8 liver transplant recipients was studied, of whom 3 were classified as tolerant and 5 as non-tolerant. To count as tolerant, a recipient had to stay completely off immunosuppression for at least one year without liver enzymes climbing beyond twice the upper limit of normal.

High-throughput TCRbeta CDR3 sequencing of frozen genomic DNA was performed by immunoSEQ, with PCR amplification, mapping, bias correction and internal controls included. Processing in the source paper ran as follows. Productive rearrangements were kept, and unique TCRbeta sequences were defined by CDR3 nucleotide sequence plus V and J gene. A sequence counted as donor-reactive only if the sequence showed at least 5-fold expansion in CFSE-low cells compared with unstimulated pre-transplant cells and had a frequency of at least 0.01%. Minimum frequency thresholds were set for each subject based on the unstimulated sample with the lowest template count, ensuring at least 90% detection power. Jensen-Shannon divergence between the top 1000 TCRbeta sequences post-transplant and pre-transplant was used to measure repertoire turnover. Two-sided Fisher's exact tests were used to test for changes in how often donor-reactive sequences were detected. TCRdb stores this immuneACCESS table with in-frame sequences only. Part of the clones is absent; in the studies checked, under half of the shortfall reflects unresolved V genes, and no reason is known for the rest. The DNA gave D and trimming, while V, J and clone size come from that table. This sample holds 70,000 to 85,000 clones; under 90% were observed only once. Clones ranked in the top ten supply over 0.45% of the sample.

From the cysteine up to the phenylalanine, the CDR3 has a length of 14 residues. The entry retains the CDR3 DNA only, 42 bases that are in frame from base 1. Reading the germline V gene gives CDR1 SGHVS and CDR2 FQNEAQ. For this chain, trimming is 5 bases at the V end and 5 bases at the J end, and the number of junction bases without a gene match is 8. As concerns this clone: Which antigen it targets is not known. Base qualities are not provided; no much larger clone lies one nucleotide away.

What this sample's time point label stands for: pre-transplant. Unstimulated PBMCs, after thawing, were stained for CD3, CD4 and CD8 and then FACS-sorted into CD3+CD4+ and CD3+CD8+ populations. All 8 studied subjects were randomized to withdrawal of immunosuppression. Genomic DNA was isolated with the Qiagen DNeasy Blood and Tissue Kit. Results the study describes overall, beyond this receptor: A greater decline was seen for donor-reactive sequences than for third party-reactive sequences, suggesting partial antigen-specific deletion unrelated to withdrawal success. The conclusions were considered preliminary, being limited by small, heterogeneous patient numbers and non-standardized post-transplant time points. Because allograft tissue specimens were not available, migration of donor-reactive T cells into the graft, rather than deletion, may have occurred. In two subjects, low numbers of available donor cells limited the measurable donor-reactive repertoire. In 5 of 8 subjects, regardless of tolerance or HCV status, circulating donor-reactive CD4 TCRbeta sequences dropped significantly post-transplant. When repertoire turnover was taken into account, detection of donor-reactive sequences was significantly reduced in 7 of 8 subjects for CD4 and in 8 of 8 subjects for CD8.

The material was CD4+ T cells from blood, obtained before liver transplant. The sequence derives from a human donor who received a liver transplant. The sequence links TRBV7-8 to TRBJ1-2; 7 middle bases align to TRBD1. The bases are TGTGCCAGCAGCCGACAGGGCTCGGGGTATGGCTACACCTTC. The resulting protein is CASSRQGSGYGYTF.